This TCR beta chain derives from a study of blood T cell repertoires in COVID-19 (dated by TCRdb to the early 2020s). For the wider study: Samples covering the acute and convalescent phases of COVID-19 were provided by collaborators in the United States, Italy and Spain. The prospective study material was composed of cDNA or gDNA derived from T cells, B-cell-depleted T cells, or PBMCs. The dataset comprised deeply sampled blood TCRbeta repertoires from subjects exposed to, actively infected with, or recovered from COVID-19. The repertoires were released in a freely available public database intended as a resource for research on the immune response to SARS-CoV-2. The samples were drawn from the first 160 participants of the ongoing ImmuneRACE study and from some 1,300 subjects provided by 6 global collaborators. Nearly every sample came with metadata listing a de-identified subject ID, COVID-19 status, age in years and sex. HLA class I and class II types, where available, came from metadata supplied by the sample provider rather than from assay-based typing. General findings and caveats noted by the study authors: Clinical and demographic metadata were provided uncurated, with the amount varying by source and participant.

TCRbeta CDR3 regions were amplified from genomic DNA by means of the immunoSEQ Assay, a bias-controlled multiplex PCR. The authors' pipeline ran thus. The number of nucleated cells in each sample was estimated from the amplification of reference gene primers within the assay. Sequence reads were collapsed and filtered to measure the absolute abundance of every unique TCRbeta CDR3 rearrangement. Productive Simpson clonality was computed per sample as the square root of Simpson's diversity index over productive rearrangements. In TCRdb, the immuneACCESS table is reduced to in-frame sequences with V and J assigned. These tables do not hold every clone; where another copy was compared, an unresolved V gene accounts for under half, and the others remain unexplained. V, J and clone size were drawn from that table, and D and trimming were deduced from the DNA. The sample table records around 170,000 clones; around 88% of these occur just once. The ten largest clones represent over 7.5% of the sample.

V is pruned by 3 bases and J by 3 bases, leaving 1 base of the junction without a gene match. The CDR3 covers 15 residues, taking in both the cysteine and the phenylalanine. Just CDR3 DNA is preserved here, 45 bases in frame from base 1. Via the germline V gene, CDR1 is ENHRY and CDR2 SYGVKD. Participants in the prospective study were aged about 18 to 90 years, lived in some 24 United States geographic areas, and enrolled through a virtual design. To assign participants to cohorts, the prospective study relied on clinical history that participants themselves reported in a screening survey and a study questionnaire. Recovered participants in ImmuneRACE Cohort 3 were defined by two consecutive negative NP/OP PCR tests, clearance by a healthcare professional, or resolution of symptoms. Each participant in the prospective study had whole blood, serum and a nasopharyngeal or oropharyngeal swab collected by mobile phlebotomists. Prospective study participants could optionally give additional blood draws and questionnaires over an approximately two-month period. Before DNA extraction, blood samples from the prospective study were shipped at room temperature or frozen.

A note on this clone: Its target antigen remains unknown. Per-base quality was not reported, and no clone a single base away is much larger than it.

The sequenced sample consisted of PBMCs or T cells enriched from blood (not recorded which). The sequence was collected from a woman in her 30s who had recovered from COVID-19. The chain uses TRBV10-3 and TRBJ2-1, with 11 central nucleotides matching TRBD2. The base sequence is TGTGCCATCAGTGATCTAGCGGGAGGCTACAATGAGCAGTTCTTC. This is translated as CAISDLAGGYNEQFF.